What follows are 30 T cell receptor beta chains derived from one specimen sequenced in a study of blood T cell repertoires in COVID-19 (dated by TCRdb to 2019 to 2021). Receptor amplification or capture employed the immunoSEQ multiplex PCR assay. TCRdb limited this immuneACCESS table to in-frame rearrangements with V and J called. A share of clones is missing; checked studies link under half to unresolved V genes, and the rest is unexplained. Present in this sample are a few hundred thousand clones, about 88% of which were seen just once. Clones ranked in the top ten supply about 3% of the sample. Sequencing input: peripheral blood. The receptor source for this set is a human donor in a cohort sampled during active COVID-19.

The chain combines TRBV4-2 with TRBJ1-1; the D gene is possibly TRBD1 (5 bases). From germline, CDR1 is LGHNA and CDR2 YNFKEQ. Trimming removed 3 bases at V and 1 base at J, with 9 bases between. The CDR3 is 14 residues long. In nucleotides, the CDR3 is TGTGCCAGCAGCCATCCTGGACAGAACACTGAAGCTTTCTTT. It yields the protein CASSHPGQNTEAFF.

This chain uses TRBV3-1 (or the pseudogene TRBV3-2) with TRBJ1-5; TRBD1 matches 8 bases. V shed 5 bases and J 6 bases; nucleotides not matched to a gene: 6. CDR1 and CDR2 from the germline V gene are LGHDT and YNNKEL (reference sequence). The CDR3 contains 14 residues. CDR3 coding DNA: TGTGCCAGCAGCACCGGGACAGGCGGTCAGCCCCAGCATTTT. Its protein is CASSTGTGGQPQHF.

V and J are TRBV7-2 and TRBJ2-3; perhaps TRBD2 as D (6 bases). V lost 5 bases to trimming and J lost 3 bases, with 15 bases between them. The V gene's germline CDR1 is SGHTA and CDR2 FQGNSA. The CDR3 is 15 residues long. The CDR3 bases are TGTGCCAGCAGCCTAAGTTCTAGCGTAACAGATACGCAGTATTTT. It yields the protein CASSLSSSVTDTQYF.

For this clone: The same CDR3 also results from other DNA sequences found in this sample. The CDR3, as DNA: TGTGCCAGCAGCCCGGACAGTTCCTACGAGCAGTACTTC. Translation gives CASSPDSSYEQYF. The V and J genes are TRBV11-2 and TRBJ2-7; D might be TRBD1 (6 bases). Trimming removed 5 bases at V and 1 base at J, with 9 bases between. This CDR3 contains 13 residues. CDR1 is SGHAT, CDR2 FQNNGV, per germline.

V and J are TRBV7-9 and TRBJ2-7; 7 positions match TRBD1. J gave up 2 bases and V 5 bases, and 6 bases lay outside the gene matches. This CDR3 is built from 14 residues. Germline lookup yields CDR1 SEHNR and CDR2 FQNEAQ (reference sequence). DNA of the CDR3: TGTGCCAGCAGCGCAGGGGACAGTACCTACGAGCAGTACTTC. Its translation: CASSAGDSTYEQYF.

This sequence joins TRBV4-1 and TRBJ2-5; 10 bases are a match to TRBD1. This CDR3 has 18 residues. V shed 1 base, J shed 1 base, and the junction held 9 bases outside the gene matches. CDR1 MGHRA and CDR2 YSYEKL come from the germline V gene. Written as DNA, the CDR3 is TGCGCCAGCAGCCAAGGAACCGGGACAGGGGACTTCCAAGAGACCCAGTACTTC. It codes for CASSQGTGTGDFQETQYF.

V usage is TRBV29-1 and J usage is TRBJ1-4; D is unclear. Germline V CDR1 and CDR2: SQVTM, ANQGSEA. The CDR3 loop spans 13 amino acids. V gave up 6 bases and J gave up 3 bases, with 11 bases separating them. As DNA, the CDR3 is TGCAGCGTCGGCGGGTCAGCTAATGAAAAACTGTTTTTT. This gives the protein CSVGGSANEKLFF.

The chain has TRBV6-6 and TRBJ2-5; 11 bases are shared with TRBD1. The trim removed 4 bases at V and 1 base at J, leaving 5 bases unmatched. Germline V gives CDR1 MNHNY, CDR2 SVGAGI (reference sequence). CDR3 length: 16 residues. CDR3 sequence: CASSFGQGASQETQYF. As DNA, the CDR3 is TGTGCCAGCAGTTTTGGACAGGGGGCGTCCCAAGAGACCCAGTACTTC.

The rearrangement uses TRBV18 and TRBJ2-7; 11 bases match TRBD2. Trimming at V came to 2 bases and at J to 3 bases, leaving 3 bases not matched to a gene. The CDR3 contains 15 residues. Looked up from germline, CDR1 is KGHSH and CDR2 is LQKENI. The CDR3 DNA sequence: TGTGCCAGCTCACCAGGAACTAGCGGGAGCTACGAGCAGTACTTC. This translates into CASSPGTSGSYEQYF.

CDR3 loop: CASGRSGNTIYF. In nucleotides, the CDR3 is TGTGCCAGCGGGAGGTCCGGAAACACCATATATTTT. The chain couples TRBV6-5 to TRBJ1-3, with D uncertain. V was pared by 8 bases and J by 4 bases, with 9 bases between. The germline V gene has CDR1 MNHEY and CDR2 SVGAGI. The length of the CDR3 is 12 residues.

The sample holds one count of this clone. J is TRBJ1-6 and V is TRBV19; D is ambiguous. Trimming left V 4 bases short and J 10 bases short, with 17 bases between. This CDR3 has 15 residues. In germline, CDR1 is LNHDA, CDR2 SQIVND (reference sequence). The CDR3 DNA sequence: TGTGCCAGTAGTACCTTATTCGCGGGCGGATCACCCCTCCACTTT. Translation: CASSTLFAGGSPLHF.

This sequence joins TRBV24-1 and TRBJ2-2; D uncertain. CDR3 length equals 15 residues. With 9 bases removed from V and 5 bases from J, the gap between germline ends came to 18 bases. Germline V gene data show CDR1 as KGHDR and CDR2 as SFDVKD. The CDR3 spells CATLITDFWTGELFF. In DNA form, the CDR3 reads TGTGCCACCTTAATCACAGATTTTTGGACCGGGGAGCTGTTTTTT.

The chain joins TRBV6-1 to TRBJ2-3; tentatively, D is TRBD2 (6 bases). Trimming cost V 1 base and J 5 bases, with 16 bases left between them. The germline V gene encodes CDR1 MNHNS and CDR2 SASEGT. The CDR3 has 16 amino acids. This CDR3 reads CASSEVFGGLGDTQYF. CDR3 DNA: TGTGCCAGCAGTGAAGTGTTTGGGGGGTTAGGAGATACGCAGTATTTT.

The chain carries TRBV5-1 and TRBJ2-1; 9 bases are a match to TRBD2. The ends lost 0 bases at V and 5 bases at J; junction bases unmatched: 6. Germline V CDR1 and CDR2: SGHRS, YFSETQ. The CDR3 length is 16 residues. CDR3 sequence reads: CASSLAMTSGHNEQFF. The CDR3, as DNA: TGCGCCAGCAGCTTGGCCATGACTAGCGGACACAATGAGCAGTTCTTC.

This clone has a single count. This chain links TRBV5-1 with TRBJ2-3; the D is unclear. V lost 4 bases and J lost 2, with 17 bases in between. The germline CDR1 and CDR2 sequences are SGHRS and YFSETQ. The CDR3 has 16 amino acids. This CDR3 reads CASSPVGDRLTDTQYF. CDR3 bases: TGCGCCAGCAGCCCGGTCGGAGACCGGCTCACAGATACGCAGTATTTT.

This clone has just a few counts. The genes are TRBV5-1 and TRBJ2-2; 10 bases match TRBD2. This CDR3 has 17 amino acids. The junction had 9 bases not matched to a gene; V was cut back by 2 bases and J by 5 bases. Germline lookup yields CDR1 SGHRS and CDR2 YFSETQ. Written as DNA, the CDR3 is TGCGCCAGCAGCTTCCCCCGAAGCGGGGGGGCAACCGGGGAGCTGTTTTTT. Its translation is CASSFPRSGGATGELFF.

This sequence joins TRBV19 and TRBJ2-5, with D perhaps matching TRBD1 (6 bases). This CDR3 contains 15 residues. Germline CDR1 is LNHDA and CDR2 is SQIVND (reference sequence). With 5 bases removed from V and 4 bases from J, the gap between germline ends came to 17 bases. The DNA of the CDR3 is TGTGCCAGTAGTTTACAGGGTAGCCACGGAGAGACCCAGTACTTC. This translates into CASSLQGSHGETQYF.

This clone occurred a few times. The CDR3 bases are TGTGCCAGCAGCTTAGTCGGACAGATTATAACCTACGAGCAGTACTTC. It specifies CASSLVGQIITYEQYF. This chain joins TRBV11-2 and TRBJ2-7, with D maybe TRBD1 (6 bases). Germline assignment: CDR1 SGHAT and CDR2 FQNNGV. This CDR3 has 16 residues. Trimming left V 1 base short and J 2 bases short, with 15 bases between. Complete variable domain (other parts from reference TRBV11-2 and TRBJ2-7): EAGVAQSPRYKIIEKRQSVAFWCNPISGHATLYWYQQILGQGPKLLIQFQNNGVVDDSQLPKDRFSAERLKGVDSTLKIQPAKLEDSAVYLCASSLVGQIITYEQYFGPGTRLTVT.

The chain has TRBV11-3 and TRBJ2-1; tentatively, D is TRBD2 (5 bases). Germline-derived CDR1 and CDR2 are SGHNT and YENEEA. The length of the CDR3 is 13 residues. V was pared by 1 base and J by 5 bases, with 6 bases between. This chain's CDR3 is CASSLAGDNEQFF. CDR3 in DNA: TGTGCCAGCAGCTTAGCCGGGGACAATGAGCAGTTCTTC.

This clone was seen a single time. The chain recombines TRBV7-2 with TRBJ2-3; 14 bases are shared with TRBD2. The trim removed 2 bases at V and 1 base at J, leaving 5 bases unmatched. The CDR3 has 18 amino acids. Per the germline V gene, CDR1 is SGHTA and CDR2 is FQGNSA. The CDR3 here is CASSLPGTSGGGTDTQYF. CDR3 bases: TGTGCCAGCAGCTTACCCGGGACTAGCGGGGGAGGCACAGATACGCAGTATTTT.

The chain is built from TRBV7-9 and TRBJ2-7; tentative D call: TRBD2 (7 bases). CDR1 and CDR2 from the germline V gene are SEHNR and FQNEAQ (reference sequence). V lost 2 bases and J 2 bases, leaving 13 bases between the germline ends. The CDR3 has 15 residues. In DNA form, the CDR3 reads TGTGCCAGCAGCTTAAGGGGGGGATTTGCCTACGAGCAGTACTTC. Translating gives CASSLRGGFAYEQYF.

V is TRBV5-6 and J is TRBJ2-5; D is undetermined. The length of the CDR3 is 16 residues. V dropped 6 bases and J dropped 0 bases, with 18 bases sitting between them. Germline values: CDR1 SGHDT, CDR2 YYEEEE. The CDR3 DNA reads TGTGCCAGCACCAAGCTTGTCTCCGTGTACCAAGAGACCCAGTACTTC. Its protein is CASTKLVSVYQETQYF.

This clone occurred once. This sequence joins TRBV21-1 and TRBJ1-2. TRBV21-1 is shown as a pseudogene. This CDR3 spans 15 amino acids. CDR3 amino acids: CASSMPGGKDYGYTF. The CDR3 DNA follows: TGTGCCAGCAGCATGCCGGGGGGGAAGGACTATGGCTACACCTTC.

The V call is TRBV28, the J call TRBJ1-3, with D perhaps TRBD1 (5 bases). The CDR3 contains 16 residues. V was shortened by 7 bases and J by 0 bases, with 16 bases between the two germline ends. Looked up from germline, CDR1 is MDHEN and CDR2 is SYDVKM. In DNA form, the CDR3 reads TGTGCCAGCATCCCCCCGGGGGGGGGCTCTGGAAACACCATATATTTT. As protein: CASIPPGGGSGNTIYF.

In its sample, this clone was seen a few times. V and J are TRBV4-1 and TRBJ1-2; D is ambiguous. The CDR3 consists of 17 residues. V was clipped by 4 bases and J by 8 bases, with 26 bases between them. Per germline, CDR1 MGHRA and CDR2 YSYEKL. The CDR3 protein is CASSRIGSGSGQIGYTF. DNA of the CDR3: TGCGCCAGCAGCCGGATTGGTTCTGGTTCGGGTCAGATCGGCTACACCTTC.

The chain uses TRBV7-8 and TRBJ2-3, with a weak D call TRBD1 (6 bases). CDR1 is SGHVS and CDR2 is FQNEAQ in the germline V gene. V was cut by 0 bases and J by 0 bases, with 10 bases left in between. The CDR3 spans 16 residues. The CDR3, as DNA: TGTGCCAGCAGCTTAGCGTCAGGACAGAGCACAGATACGCAGTATTTT. Translated, it gives CASSLASGQSTDTQYF.

The V call is TRBV6-5, the J call TRBJ2-3; D is undetermined. V lost 6 bases and J lost 3, with 10 bases in between. Per germline, CDR1 MNHEY and CDR2 SVGAGI. This CDR3 is built from 13 residues. Here the CDR3 reads CASRGSVTDTQYF. CDR3 sequence (DNA): TGTGCCAGCAGAGGCAGCGTTACAGATACGCAGTATTTT.

The chain joins TRBV7-8 to TRBJ2-1; tentative D call: TRBD2 (7 bases). The length of the CDR3 is 19 residues. The ends were cut back, 3 bases at V and 6 bases at J, with 27 bases in the middle. CDR1 is SGHVS and CDR2 is FQNEAQ in the germline V gene. The DNA for the CDR3 is TGTGCCAGCAGCTTTTACAAAGGACAGAGGGACTACAGGTCCAATGAGCAGTTCTTC. This encodes CASSFYKGQRDYRSNEQFF. Full variable domain (outside the CDR3, taken from reference TRBV7-8 and TRBJ2-1): GAGVSQSPRYKVAKRGQDVALRCDPISGHVSLFWYQQALGQGPEFLTYFQNEAQLDKSGLPSDRFFAERPEGSVSTLKIQRTQQEDSAVYLCASSFYKGQRDYRSNEQFFGPGTRLTVL.

This rearrangement joins TRBV5-6 to TRBJ2-6, with D possibly matching TRBD1 (6 bases). Germline loops: CDR1 SGHDT, CDR2 YYEEEE. V dropped 2 bases and J dropped 2 bases, with 17 bases sitting between them. CDR3 size: 18 residues. DNA for the CDR3: TGTGCCAGCAGCTTCTTCAGGGGCCATGAGGCTGGGGCCAACGTCCTGACTTTC. Amino acids: CASSFFRGHEAGANVLTF. The full variable domain, in which reference TRBV5-6 and TRBJ2-6 provide the parts outside the CDR3, is DAGVTQSPTHLIKTRGQQVTLRCSPKSGHDTVSWYQQALGQGPQFIFQYYEEEERQRGNFPDRFSGHQFPNYSSELNVNALLLGDSALYLCASSFFRGHEAGANVLTFGAGSRLTVL.

CDR3 loop: CASSLGTSFNYGYTF. The CDR3 region has the DNA TGTGCCAGCAGCTTAGGGACATCCTTTAACTATGGCTACACCTTC. This chain connects TRBV7-8 to TRBJ1-2; tentatively, D is TRBD1 (5 bases). The germline V gene encodes CDR1 SGHVS and CDR2 FQNEAQ. V was trimmed by 1 base and J by 1 base, leaving 10 bases between them. CDR3 size: 15 residues.